The 8 T cell receptor beta chains reported below all come from one sample, sequenced in a study of blood T cell repertoires in COVID-19. Libraries were prepared by immunoSEQ multiplex PCR; TCRdb keeps only in-frame clonotypes and omits some of them. The sample consists of 60,000 to 70,000 clones, about 82% of them appearing once. Input material: peripheral blood. Source of these receptors: a human donor in a cohort sampled during active COVID-19.

The sample holds a few counts of this clone. V gene TRBV7-8 combines with J gene TRBJ1-2, with unresolved D. This CDR3 has 15 residues. Germline V gene lookup returns CDR1 SGHVS and CDR2 FQNEAQ. V lost 6 bases to trimming and J lost 0 bases, with 14 bases between them. The CDR3 nucleotides are TGTGCCAGCAGTTATACAACGGGAGCTAACTATGGCTACACCTTC. Its protein product is CASSYTTGANYGYTF. The full variable domain, rest sourced from reference TRBV7-8 and TRBJ1-2, is GAGVSQSPRYKVAKRGQDVALRCDPISGHVSLFWYQQALGQGPEFLTYFQNEAQLDKSGLPSDRFFAERPEGSVSTLKIQRTQQEDSAVYLCASSYTTGANYGYTFGSGTRLTVV.

The V gene is TRBV14, the J gene TRBJ2-1, with 12 positions matching TRBD2. The V gene's germline CDR1 is SGHDN and CDR2 FVKESK. Losses at the gene ends were 4 bases for V and 7 bases for J; bases not matched to a gene: 5. CDR3 size: 15 residues. In DNA form, the CDR3 reads TGTGCCAGCAGCCGGTTTCTAGCGGGGGGGAATGAGCAGTTCTTC. The encoded protein is CASSRFLAGGNEQFF.

Here the CDR3 reads CASTAVLNTMNTEAFF. CDR3 in DNA: TGTGCCAGTACCGCGGTTTTGAACACCATGAACACTGAAGCTTTCTTT. This sequence joins TRBV19 and TRBJ1-1, with unresolved D. V lost 7 bases to trimming and J lost 0 bases, with 18 bases between them. This CDR3 is built from 16 residues. Germline V gives CDR1 LNHDA, CDR2 SQIVND (reference sequence).

The chain combines TRBV11-2 with TRBJ2-1, with 9 nucleotides matching TRBD2. The CDR3 covers 16 residues. J lost 7 bases, V lost 1 base, and 8 bases had no gene match. The germline CDR1 and CDR2 sequences are SGHAT and FQNNGV. CDR3 sequence (DNA): TGTGCCAGCAGCTTAGTCCCAGCGGGGGGACTTAATGAGCAGTTCTTC. It translates to CASSLVPAGGLNEQFF.

The chain recombines TRBV5-1 with TRBJ1-1; TRBD1 agrees at 10 bases. This CDR3 has 15 residues. CDR1 is SGHRS, CDR2 YFSETQ, per germline. J gave up 4 bases and V 3 bases, and 6 bases lay outside the gene matches. DNA of the CDR3: TGCGCCAGCAGCTCGAGACAGGGGGCGAGCACTGAAGCTTTCTTT. The encoded protein is CASSSRQGASTEAFF.

The V gene is TRBV9, the J gene TRBJ2-3, with 12 bases identical to TRBD2. Germline V gene data show CDR1 as SGDLS and CDR2 as YYNGEE. J gave up 0 bases and V 3 bases, and 8 bases lay outside the gene matches. The CDR3 extends over 18 amino acids. The CDR3 loop reads CASSDSSGGAGSTDTQYF. In DNA form, the CDR3 reads TGTGCCAGCAGCGATTCTAGCGGGGGGGCCGGGAGCACAGATACGCAGTATTTT.

The chain joins TRBV6-5 to TRBJ1-2; D perhaps matches TRBD1 (6 bases). V was trimmed by 3 bases and J by 8 bases, leaving 7 bases between them. Germline loops: CDR1 MNHEY, CDR2 SVGAGI. CDR3 length: 11 residues. CDR3 bases: TGTGCCAGCAGTTATGGGGGCGGCTACACCTTC. Translating gives CASSYGGGYTF.

This clone was found a few times. The chain recombines TRBV7-2 with TRBJ2-1; D gene unclear. The CDR3 runs to 15 residues. V was clipped by 1 base and J by 0 bases, with 7 bases between them. Germline CDR1 and CDR2: SGHTA and FQGNSA. CDR3 amino acids: CASSLGASSYNEQFF. DNA for the CDR3: TGTGCCAGCAGCTTAGGGGCGAGCTCCTACAATGAGCAGTTCTTC.